Below, 7 T cell receptor beta chains from the same sample are listed, as sequenced in a study of CD8 T cells in ankylosing spondylitis. Overall study results and limits: A motif in TCR beta, a set of about 8 highly homologous variants, appeared characteristic of ankylosing spondylitis blood.

MiXCR, applied by TCRdb to the 5' RACE reads, yields one record per CDR3 protein. The sample lists 700,000 to 1,000,000 distinct CDR3 sequences; around 11% were seen once. These receptors are not linked to any known antigen. Sequenced material: blood, either unsorted or a sorted T cell fraction (not recorded which). These receptors were obtained from a male donor with ankylosing spondylitis.

This clonotype was found many times. J is TRBJ1-5 and V is TRBV28; D call uncertain. The germline CDR1 and CDR2 sequences are MDHEN and SYDVKM. The V gene lost 5 bases and the J gene lost 1 base, with 6 bases spanning the gap. The CDR3 has 13 residues. The CDR3 sequence is CASSTYSNQPQHF. CDR3 nucleotides: TGTGCCAGCAGTACCTACAGCAATCAGCCCCAGCATTTT. Complete variable domain (other parts from reference TRBV28 and TRBJ1-5): DVKVTQSSRYLVKRTGEKVFLECVQDMDHENMFWYRQDPGLGLRLIYFSYDVKMKEKGDIPEGYSVSREKKERFSLILESASTNQTSMYLCASSTYSNQPQHFGDGTRLSIL.

This clonotype was counted between two and nine times. CDR3 residues: CASSLLGAPDYGYTF. The CDR3 nucleotides read TGTGCCAGCAGCTTACTGGGGGCCCCCGACTATGGCTACACCTTC. The genes are TRBV7-3 and TRBJ1-2; the D gene is possibly TRBD1 (6 bases). The germline gives CDR1 SGHTA, CDR2 FQGTGA. The CDR3 has 15 amino acids. The germline V and J ends were trimmed by 2 bases and 3 bases, with 13 bases remaining between them.

This clonotype was observed at least ten times. V is TRBV6-2 or TRBV6-3 and J is TRBJ1-1, with D tentatively TRBD1 (6 bases). V was cut by 6 bases and J by 7 bases, with 12 bases left in between. Germline CDR1 MNHEY, CDR2 SVGEGT. The CDR3 has 12 residues. CDR3: CASSSGAREAFF. CDR3 in DNA: TGTGCCAGCAGCTCAGGGGCACGTGAAGCTTTCTTT.

This clonotype was seen a few times. The chain has TRBV6-1 and TRBJ2-7, with 13 bases that match TRBD2. V shed 6 bases and J 6 bases; nucleotides not matched to a gene: 8. CDR1 and CDR2 (germline): MNHNS, SASEGT. This CDR3 spans 15 amino acids. In nucleotides, the CDR3 is TGTGCCAGCAGCTCCCCGGGACTAGCGGGATCCGAGCAGTACTTC. The encoded protein is CASSSPGLAGSEQYF.

The chain employs TRBV20-1 and TRBJ2-3; D gene uncertain. The V and J ends lost 5 bases and 0 bases respectively, with 6 bases between them. This CDR3 is built from 12 residues. Germline assignment: CDR1 DFQATT and CDR2 SNEGSKA (reference sequence). The CDR3 protein is CSAPYSTDTQYF. Written as DNA, the CDR3 is TGCAGTGCTCCGTACAGCACAGATACGCAGTATTTT.

This clonotype was seen at least ten times. This chain links TRBV20-1 with TRBJ1-1, with D tentatively TRBD1 (5 bases). There are 14 residues in the CDR3. With 0 bases removed from V and 7 bases from J, the gap between germline ends came to 15 bases. Germline V gene sequence: CDR1 DFQATT, CDR2 SNEGSKA (reference sequence). CDR3 sequence (DNA): TGCAGTGCTAGAGAACCCCAGGGTTTGGGTGAAGCTTTCTTT. This encodes CSAREPQGLGEAFF.

This clonotype showed up just a few times. CDR3 sequence (DNA): TGTGCCAGCAGCCCTTCCTTGACCGGGGAGCTGTTTTTT. Its protein product is CASSPSLTGELFF. The chain employs TRBV6-9 and TRBJ2-2; no reliable D call. V was trimmed by 6 bases and J by 5 bases, leaving 10 bases between them. Germline values: CDR1 MNHGY, CDR2 SVAAGI. The CDR3 runs to 13 residues.